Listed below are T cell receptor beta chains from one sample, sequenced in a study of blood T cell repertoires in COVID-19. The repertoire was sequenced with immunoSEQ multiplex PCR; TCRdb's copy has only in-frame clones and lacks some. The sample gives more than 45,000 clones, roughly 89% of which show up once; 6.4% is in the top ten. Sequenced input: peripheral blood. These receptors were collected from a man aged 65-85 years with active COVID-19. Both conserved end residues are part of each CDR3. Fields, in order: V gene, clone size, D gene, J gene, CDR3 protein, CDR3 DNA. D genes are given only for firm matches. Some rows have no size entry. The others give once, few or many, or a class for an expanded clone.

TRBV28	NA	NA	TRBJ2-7	CASGDISSYEQYF	TGTGCCAGCGGGGACATTAGCTCCTACGAGCAGTACTTC
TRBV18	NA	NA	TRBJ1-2	CASSSGDTASGGYTF	TGTGCCAGCTCATCAGGGGACACAGCTTCGGGTGGCTACACCTTC
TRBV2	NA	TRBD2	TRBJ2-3	CASRGPSGLAGGVDTQYF	TGTGCCAGCAGGGGACCTTCGGGACTAGCGGGGGGGGTAGATACGCAGTATTTT
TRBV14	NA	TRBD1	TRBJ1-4	CASSPTGVEKLFF	TGTGCCAGCAGCCCGACAGGGGTAGAAAAACTGTTTTTT
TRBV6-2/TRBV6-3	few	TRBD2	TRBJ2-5	CASSYSTGTSGEFSQETQYF	TGTGCCAGCAGTTACTCGACCGGGACTAGCGGGGAGTTCTCACAAGAGACCCAGTACTTC
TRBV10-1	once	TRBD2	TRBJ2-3	CASSEWGFGGVAQYF	TGCGCCAGCAGTGAGTGGGGCTTCGGGGGGGTTGCGCAGTATTTT
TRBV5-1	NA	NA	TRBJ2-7	CASSFGQSVYEQYF	TGCGCCAGCAGCTTCGGACAGTCAGTCTACGAGCAGTACTTC
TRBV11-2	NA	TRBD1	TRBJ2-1	CASSTPLRDRVYNEQFF	TGTGCCAGCAGTACCCCCCTGCGGGACAGGGTTTACAATGAGCAGTTCTTC
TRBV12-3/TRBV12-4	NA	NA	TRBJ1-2	CASSPGVRSLHTF	TGTGCCAGCAGTCCAGGGGTCAGAAGCCTTCACACCTTC
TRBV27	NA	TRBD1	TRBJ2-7	CASSLTGQGAYEQYF	TGTGCCAGCAGTTTAACAGGACAGGGGGCCTACGAGCAGTACTTC
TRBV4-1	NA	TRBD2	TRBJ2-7	CASSQLAGILYEQYF	TGCGCCAGCAGCCAGTTAGCGGGGATATTATACGAGCAGTACTTC
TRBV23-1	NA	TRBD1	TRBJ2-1	CASSQSGTGYNEQFF	TGCGCCAGCAGTCAATCGGGGACAGGCTACAATGAGCAGTTCTTC
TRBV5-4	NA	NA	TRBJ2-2	CASSPGGRDHTGELFF	TGTGCCAGCAGCCCGGGGGGCAGGGATCACACCGGGGAGCTGTTTTTT
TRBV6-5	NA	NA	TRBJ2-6	CASSTRSGANVLTF	TGTGCCAGCAGTACCCGGTCTGGGGCCAACGTCCTGACTTTC
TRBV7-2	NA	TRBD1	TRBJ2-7	CASSLGQGSFSYEQYF	TGTGCCAGCAGCTTAGGACAGGGGTCCTTCTCCTACGAGCAGTACTTC
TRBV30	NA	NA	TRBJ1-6	CAWSVLQGYNSPLHF	TGTGCCTGGAGTGTACTTCAGGGCTATAATTCACCCCTCCACTTT
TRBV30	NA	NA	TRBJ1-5	CAWRGQGNQPQHF	TGTGCCTGGAGAGGGCAGGGGAATCAGCCCCAGCATTTT
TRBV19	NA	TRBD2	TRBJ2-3	CASSIYGGGASDTQYF	TGTGCCAGTAGTATATATGGCGGGGGGGCATCAGATACGCAGTATTTT
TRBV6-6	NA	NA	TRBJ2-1	CASTRSGTPAFSSYNEQFF	TGTGCCAGCACCCGATCAGGGACACCGGCTTTTTCCTCCTACAATGAGCAGTTCTTC
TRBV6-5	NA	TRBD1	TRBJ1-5	CASDRGLASNQPQHF	TGTGCCAGCGACAGGGGGTTGGCGAGCAATCAGCCCCAGCATTTT
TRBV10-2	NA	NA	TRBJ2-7	CASSELNYEQYF	TGCGCCAGCAGTGAGCTAAATTACGAGCAGTACTTC
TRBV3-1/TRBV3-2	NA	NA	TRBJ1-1	CASSLNPGETQAFF	TGTGCCAGCAGCCTTAACCCAGGGGAAACTCAAGCTTTCTTT
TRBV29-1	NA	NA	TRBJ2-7	CSVELVGEQYF	TGCAGCGTTGAACTAGTTGGCGAGCAGTACTTC
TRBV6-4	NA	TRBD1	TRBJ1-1	CASSVETGIFTEAFF	TGTGCCAGCAGTGTCGAGACAGGGATTTTCACTGAAGCTTTCTTT
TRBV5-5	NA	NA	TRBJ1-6	CASSPRRGSPLHF	TGTGCCAGCAGCCCTCGCCGGGGTTCACCCCTCCACTTT
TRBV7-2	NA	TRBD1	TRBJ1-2	CASSLVAGGDYGYTF	TGTGCCAGCAGCTTAGTGGCAGGGGGCGACTATGGCTACACCTTC
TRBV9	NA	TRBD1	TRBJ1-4	CASSEGAGGRGEKLFF	TGTGCCAGCAGCGAGGGGGCCGGGGGACGCGGTGAAAAACTGTTTTTT
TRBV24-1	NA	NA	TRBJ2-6	CATSSGANVLTF	TGTGCCACCAGTTCAGGGGCCAACGTCCTGACTTTC
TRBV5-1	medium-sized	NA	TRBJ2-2	CASSPQHPNTGELFF	TGCGCCAGCAGCCCGCAACATCCGAACACCGGGGAGCTGTTTTTT
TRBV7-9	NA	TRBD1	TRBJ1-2	CASSLAGTGGLINYGYTF	TGTGCCAGCAGCTTAGCCGGGACAGGGGGCCTAATTAACTATGGCTACACCTTC
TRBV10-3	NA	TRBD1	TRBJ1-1	CAISEPGTANTEAFF	TGTGCCATCAGTGAGCCCGGGACAGCGAACACTGAAGCTTTCTTT
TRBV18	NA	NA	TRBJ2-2	CASSTGTTGELFF	TGTGCCAGCTCTACAGGTACCACCGGGGAGCTGTTTTTT
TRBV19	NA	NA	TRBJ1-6	CASSPGSPWNSPLHF	TGTGCCAGTAGCCCAGGTAGTCCCTGGAATTCACCCCTCCACTTT
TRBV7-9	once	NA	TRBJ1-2	CASSSGQSNYGYTF	TGTGCCAGCAGCTCCGGACAGAGCAACTATGGCTACACCTTC